The 13 T cell receptor beta chains listed next were all sequenced from one sample in a study of monozygotic twins with inflammatory bowel disease. Each CDR3 protein gets one entry in TCRdb, which reprocessed the 5' RACE reads and gives no DNA. The table lists 420,000 or so distinct CDR3 sequences. Sequencing input: blood. The receptors come from a human donor with ulcerative colitis or Crohn's disease, or a healthy co-twin of an affected twin (not recorded which).

The V call is TRBV15, the J call TRBJ2-7; without DNA, the TCRdb call of TRBD1 cannot be checked. The germline gives CDR1 LNHNV, CDR2 YYDKDF (reference sequence). The length of the CDR3 is 15 residues. CDR3: CATSRGGTGVYEQYF.

V and J are TRBV20-1 and TRBJ2-5; the D call of TRBD1 rests on TCRdb alone, since no DNA is present to check it. The CDR3 extends over 14 amino acids. Germline lookup yields CDR1 DFQATT and CDR2 SNEGSKA (reference sequence). This chain's CDR3 is CSARRRGREETQYF.

The CDR3 spells CASSPPKQGWSTDTQYF. The chain has TRBV18 and TRBJ2-3; lacking DNA, the TRBD1 call made by TCRdb goes unchecked. The CDR3 extends over 17 amino acids. Germline V gene sequence: CDR1 KGHSH, CDR2 LQKENI.

The genes are TRBV24-1 and TRBJ2-3; the D call from TCRdb, TRBD1, cannot be confirmed without DNA. Looked up from germline, CDR1 is KGHDR and CDR2 is SFDVKD. This CDR3 is built from 15 residues. CDR3 in amino acids: CATRIQGQGQDTQYF.

V is TRBV7-2 and J is TRBJ1-3. Looked up from germline, CDR1 is SGHTA and CDR2 is FQGNSA. The CDR3 contains 14 residues. The CDR3: CASSLQGSGNTIYF.

The rearrangement uses TRBV7-6 and TRBJ2-5; TCRdb calls TRBD2, which cannot be checked without DNA. This CDR3 spans 13 amino acids. Germline V gene data show CDR1 as SGHVS and CDR2 as FNYEAQ. The CDR3 here is CASSNPGGETQYF.

The V gene is TRBV7-2, the J gene TRBJ2-4; TCRdb gives TRBD1 as the D gene, but with no DNA this cannot be confirmed. The CDR3 runs to 15 residues. Germline V gene lookup returns CDR1 SGHTA and CDR2 FQGNSA. The CDR3 loop is CASSSRGHAKNIQYF.

The chain uses TRBV19 and TRBJ2-3; with no DNA, the TCRdb D assignment of TRBD2 cannot be verified. This CDR3 is built from 15 residues. The germline gives CDR1 LNHDA, CDR2 SQIVND (reference sequence). The CDR3 reads CASTLLAGITDTQYF.

The gene calls are TRBV19 and TRBJ2-1; the TRBD1 assignment by TCRdb is unverifiable without DNA. The CDR3 totals 17 residues. Germline CDR1 and CDR2: LNHDA and SQIVND (reference sequence). CDR3 loop: CASSFTGRASSYNEQFF.

The genes are TRBV20-1 and TRBJ1-3. The CDR3 consists of 13 residues. Germline loops: CDR1 DFQATT, CDR2 SNEGSKA (reference sequence). This CDR3 reads CSARRPSGNTIYF.

The chain carries TRBV4-2 and TRBJ2-2; the D call of TRBD2 rests on TCRdb alone, since no DNA is present to check it. The V gene's germline CDR1 is LGHNA and CDR2 YNFKEQ. The CDR3 consists of 16 residues. CDR3 in amino acids: CASSLSGTSGTGELFF.

The chain joins TRBV7-8 to TRBJ2-1; the TRBD1 assignment by TCRdb is unverifiable without DNA. The CDR3 covers 12 residues. Germline-derived CDR1 and CDR2 are SGHVS and FQNEAQ. CDR3 loop: CASSPGAEEQFF.

V and J are TRBV13 and TRBJ2-2; the D gene TCRdb calls, TRBD2, cannot be checked with no DNA. There are 16 residues in the CDR3. Germline loops: CDR1 PRHDT, CDR2 FYEKMQ (reference sequence). The CDR3 spells CASSFYAGSNTGELFF. Full variable domain (missing parts from reference TRBV13 and TRBJ2-2): AAGVIQSPRHLIKEKRETATLKCYPIPRHDTVYWYQQGPGQDPQFLISFYEKMQSDKGSIPDRFSAQQFSDYHSELNMSSLELGDSALYFCASSFYAGSNTGELFFGEGSRLTVL.